The 18 T cell receptor beta chains below come from one sample, sequenced in a study of beta chain features in type 1 diabetes. Whole-study findings and limits: Across all four CD4+ subsets, people with type 1 diabetes showed modestly shorter TCRB CDR3s.

Every isolated RNA sample was fully reverse transcribed, so sequencing captured expressed TCRB transcripts. Assay: immunoSEQ multiplex PCR; the TCRdb copy retains only in-frame clones and omits some. The table includes around 140,000 clones, about 10% detected once. For these TCRs, the target antigens are not known. The sample consisted of central memory CD4+ T cells from blood. Source of these receptors: a man aged 30-40 years with type 1 diabetes.

This clone was picked up a small number of times. The V gene is TRBV6-1, the J gene TRBJ1-5; D unclear. The CDR3 contains 16 residues. V was trimmed by 2 bases and J by 7 bases, leaving 18 bases between them. Germline CDR1 and CDR2: MNHNS and SASEGT. CDR3 DNA: TGTGCCAGCAGTGAATCCCATATGGAGGAGGGCCAGCCCCAGCATTTT. This translates into CASSESHMEEGQPQHF.

In its sample, this clone was seen a few times. V usage is TRBV28 and J usage is TRBJ2-5; the match to TRBD2 covers 9 bases. The V and J ends lost 6 bases and 2 bases, in that order; junction bases with no gene match: 7. This CDR3 comprises 15 residues. The germline gives CDR1 MDHEN, CDR2 SYDVKM. CDR3: CASSLRAGGQETQYF. The CDR3 DNA reads TGTGCCAGCAGCCTCCGGGCGGGGGGGCAAGAGACCCAGTACTTC.

The rearrangement uses TRBV2 and TRBJ2-2, with a possible D match to TRBD2 (5 bases). The germline V gene has CDR1 SNHLY and CDR2 FYNNEI. V shed 6 bases and J shed 0 bases, with 8 bases lying between them. The CDR3 consists of 14 residues. The CDR3 loop is CASSPGTNTGELFF. The CDR3 nucleotides read TGTGCCAGCAGCCCGGGAACGAACACCGGGGAGCTGTTTTTT.

This clone occurred a few times. J is TRBJ2-4 and V is TRBV18; 13 bases are a match to TRBD2. Germline lookup yields CDR1 KGHSH and CDR2 LQKENI. The CDR3 sequence is 16 residues long. The V segment lost 3 bases and the J segment 4 bases; nucleotides outside the gene matches: 3. CDR3: CASSPRLAGGKNIQYF. DNA for the CDR3: TGTGCCAGCTCACCCCGACTAGCGGGGGGAAAAAACATTCAGTACTTC.

This clone was recorded at least ten times. The chain has TRBV4-3 and TRBJ1-5; D uncertain. CDR1 LGHNA and CDR2 YSLEER come from the germline V gene. V dropped 4 bases and J dropped 7 bases, with 11 bases sitting between them. The CDR3 has 13 residues. The CDR3 DNA reads TGCGCCAGCAGCCCGGGCGGGCAGCAGCCCCAGCATTTT. Encoded protein: CASSPGGQQPQHF.

The gene calls are TRBV29-1 and TRBJ1-2; 7 nucleotides match TRBD1. This CDR3 spans 14 amino acids. The V gene's germline CDR1 is SQVTM and CDR2 ANQGSEA. Losses at the gene ends were 3 bases for V and 3 bases for J; bases not matched to a gene: 7. The CDR3 is CSVDKGAVDYGYTF. For the CDR3, the DNA is TGCAGCGTTGATAAGGGGGCGGTGGACTATGGCTACACCTTC.

This clone was seen a few times. J is TRBJ2-1 and V is TRBV5-1; TRBD2 might be the D (7 bases). Germline-derived CDR1 and CDR2 are SGHRS and YFSETQ. Trimming removed 0 bases at V and 2 bases at J, with 12 bases between. The CDR3 spans 16 residues. This CDR3 reads CASSLGGGGTYNEQFF. Written as DNA, the CDR3 is TGCGCCAGCAGCTTGGGCGGGGGCGGCACCTACAATGAGCAGTTCTTC.

The sample holds a few counts of this clone. The chain combines TRBV29-1 with TRBJ2-6; 9 nucleotides agree with TRBD1. J gave up 2 bases and V 2 bases, and 1 base lay outside the gene matches. CDR3 size: 15 residues. CDR1 is SQVTM and CDR2 is ANQGSEA in the germline V gene. CDR3 in amino acids: CSVEWTGAGANVLTF. Written as DNA, the CDR3 is TGCAGCGTTGAATGGACAGGGGCTGGGGCCAACGTCCTGACTTTC.

The rearrangement uses TRBV7-9 and TRBJ2-4, with 8 bases matching TRBD2. Germline CDR1 SEHNR, CDR2 FQNEAQ (reference sequence). The CDR3 sequence is 15 residues long. Trimming took 5 bases from V and 1 from J; bases not matched to a gene: 4. The DNA for the CDR3 is TGTGCCAGCAGCATAACGGGGGGGGCCAAAAACATTCAGTACTTC. Amino acids: CASSITGGAKNIQYF.

This clone occurred once. The CDR3 loop is CASSFGSSGANVLTF. In DNA form, the CDR3 reads TGTGCCAGCAGCTTTGGGAGCTCTGGGGCCAACGTCCTGACTTTC. This rearrangement joins TRBV7-3 to TRBJ2-6, with D perhaps matching TRBD2 (5 bases). The CDR3 has 15 residues. Trimming left V 3 bases short and J 0 bases short, with 6 bases between. Germline lookup yields CDR1 SGHTA and CDR2 FQGTGA.

This clone was seen more than once but under ten times. This chain uses TRBV4-3 with TRBJ2-3, with 8 bases that match TRBD2. The CDR3 totals 16 residues. Losses at the gene ends were 0 bases for V and 9 bases for J; bases not matched to a gene: 11. Germline V CDR1 and CDR2: LGHNA, YSLEER. CDR3 in amino acids: CASSQDSGAPQRTQYF. The DNA for the CDR3 is TGCGCCAGCAGCCAAGATAGCGGGGCGCCCCAGAGGACGCAGTATTTT.

The sample holds a few counts of this clone. The gene calls are TRBV5-1 and TRBJ1-1, with a possible D match to TRBD1 (6 bases). V lost 5 bases, J lost 5 bases, and 16 bases lay in between. The length of the CDR3 is 14 residues. Germline CDR1 reads SGHRS; CDR2 reads YFSETQ. The DNA of the CDR3 is TGCGCCAGCAGGAAAACAGGGCGGTCAACTGAAGCTTTCTTT. It codes for CASRKTGRSTEAFF.

V is TRBV18 and J is TRBJ1-1; a possible D gene is TRBD1 (6 bases). Trimming removed 4 bases at V and 3 bases at J, with 9 bases between. Germline CDR1 KGHSH, CDR2 LQKENI. There are 13 residues in the CDR3. The CDR3 region has the DNA TGTGCCAGCTCACGGGACATGGACACTGAAGCTTTCTTT. Amino acid sequence: CASSRDMDTEAFF.

A few counts support this clone. The chain has TRBV7-9 and TRBJ2-7; 9 bases match TRBD2. J gave up 4 bases and V 5 bases, and 9 bases lay outside the gene matches. From germline, CDR1 is SEHNR and CDR2 FQNEAQ (reference sequence). The CDR3 is made up of 15 amino acids. The CDR3 nucleotides are TGTGCCAGCAGCCCCCGGGCAGCGGGGGGTTACGAGCAGTACTTC. Amino acid sequence: CASSPRAAGGYEQYF.

The DNA for the CDR3 is TGTGCCAGCAGCCTAAGAAGGGGATACTATGGCTACACCTTC. It is translated as CASSLRRGYYGYTF. The chain employs TRBV27 and TRBJ1-2; possibly TRBD1 for D (5 bases). The CDR3 is made up of 14 amino acids. CDR1 is MNHEY, CDR2 SMNVEV, per germline (reference sequence). Between the trimmed V and J ends, which lost 6 bases and 3 bases, there was a span of 14 bases.

V and J are TRBV4-2 and TRBJ2-5; maybe TRBD1 (6 bases). Germline V gives CDR1 LGHNA, CDR2 YNFKEQ. Between the trimmed V and J ends, which lost 3 bases and 4 bases, there was a span of 15 bases. The CDR3 runs 15 residues. The CDR3 DNA reads as TGTGCCAGCAGCCAGGGTCAAACAGGGTTAGAGACCCAGTACTTC. It translates to CASSQGQTGLETQYF.

The chain uses TRBV19 and TRBJ1-4, with 9 bases matching TRBD1. CDR3 length equals 15 residues. Germline V gene data show CDR1 as LNHDA and CDR2 as SQIVND (reference sequence). The V gene end was trimmed by 8 bases and the J gene end by 4 bases; junction bases not matched to a gene: 8. CDR3 amino acids: CASSKGQGINEKLFF. CDR3 sequence (DNA): TGTGCCAGTTCTAAAGGACAGGGGATTAATGAAAAACTGTTTTTT.

This clone occurred a few times. The genes are TRBV6-5 and TRBJ2-1; maybe TRBD2 (5 bases). Trimming shortened V by 0 bases and J by 8 bases, and 11 bases separated the two germline ends. Germline CDR1 MNHEY, CDR2 SVGAGI. This CDR3 region has 14 residues. In DNA, the CDR3 is TGTGCCAGCAGTTACTCGGGTCGGCGGGATGAGCAGTTCTTC. Amino acid sequence: CASSYSGRRDEQFF.